This TCR beta chain emerged from a study of spatial heterogeneity in lung cancer. On the study more broadly: Untreated early-stage non-small cell lung cancer patients, over 55 in total, were the donors. More beta-chain than alpha-chain sequences were consistently detected.

TCR cDNA molecules each had a unique molecular identifier. One entry per CDR3 protein results from TCRdb running MiXCR on the 5' RACE reads. The table includes about 27,000 distinct CDR3 sequences, 5% to 5.5% detected once. Time point meaning: blood at routine non-recurrence follow-up after resection. Concerning this clonotype itself: Its matching antigen is unknown.

Overall study findings and caveats: The appearance of ubiquitous expanded tumor TCRs in blood was greater at resection than follow-up.

Sequencing was performed on PBMCs, taken at follow-up. The TCR comes from a female donor with early-stage non-small cell lung cancer.

The DNA of the CDR3 is TGCGCCAGCGCCCCAGGGGGCCAAGAGACCCAGTACTTC. This codes for CASAPGGQETQYF. This sequence joins TRBV5-1 and TRBJ2-5; TRBD1 agrees at 7 bases. The ends lost 7 bases at V and 1 base at J; junction bases unmatched: 4. This CDR3 region has 13 residues. Germline V gene data show CDR1 as SGHRS and CDR2 as YFSETQ.